Each of the 6 T cell receptor beta chains below was sequenced from the same sample in a study of blood T cell repertoires in COVID-19. Sequenced by immunoSEQ multiplex PCR; TCRdb stores in-frame clones only, minus some. The sample yields about 330,000 clones, around 87% seen once. The sample consisted of PBMCs or T cells enriched from blood (not recorded which). The receptor source for this set is a woman aged 25 to 45 who had recovered from COVID-19.

V gene TRBV27 combines with J gene TRBJ1-2; D gene uncertain. From germline, CDR1 is MNHEY and CDR2 SMNVEV (reference sequence). The CDR3 totals 14 residues. Trimming cost V 4 bases and J 7 bases, with 16 bases left between them. This CDR3 reads CASSSGLLEAGYTF. CDR3 nucleotides: TGTGCCAGCAGTTCCGGACTGCTTGAAGCTGGCTACACCTTC.

The CDR3 DNA is TGTGCCAGCAGCTTAGCTCCCCACAGGGTTGGAAACACCATATATTTT. As protein: CASSLAPHRVGNTIYF. The chain recombines TRBV11-2 with TRBJ1-3; possibly TRBD1 for D (6 bases). Trimming took off 1 base at V and 3 bases at J, with 13 bases between the two ends. The CDR3 loop spans 16 amino acids. Germline V gene lookup returns CDR1 SGHAT and CDR2 FQNNGV.

The chain links TRBV15 to TRBJ2-7; a possible D gene is TRBD1 (7 bases). This CDR3 has 18 residues. Trimming removed 0 bases at V and 9 bases at J, with 27 bases between. Germline CDR1 is LNHNV and CDR2 is YYDKDF (reference sequence). The CDR3 here is CATSRDRRQGGYLRGQYF. CDR3 nucleotides: TGTGCCACCAGCAGAGATAGGCGACAGGGAGGTTACCTACGAGGGCAGTACTTC.

The chain couples TRBV2 to TRBJ2-1; a weak D match, TRBD2 (5 bases). From germline, CDR1 is SNHLY and CDR2 FYNNEI. Trimming took 3 bases from V and 5 from J, leaving 11 bases between them. The CDR3 has 14 amino acids. DNA for the CDR3: TGTGCCAGCAGTGAGTTCCTAGCCCACAATGAGCAGTTCTTC. This codes for CASSEFLAHNEQFF.

The chain couples TRBV7-8 to TRBJ2-6, with D perhaps matching TRBD2 (5 bases). The V gene lost 2 bases and the J gene lost 3 bases, with 11 bases spanning the gap. CDR3 length: 16 amino acids. Germline V gene lookup returns CDR1 SGHVS and CDR2 FQNEAQ. The CDR3 loop reads CASSLTVGVGANVLTF. As DNA, the CDR3 is TGTGCCAGCAGCTTAACTGTCGGGGTTGGGGCCAACGTCCTGACTTTC.

The V gene is TRBV18, the J gene TRBJ1-2, with 8 bases aligning to TRBD1. The CDR3 spans 14 residues. The germline V gene has CDR1 KGHSH and CDR2 LQKENI. V was pared by 3 bases and J by 3 bases, with 3 bases of the junction left unmatched. CDR3 protein: CASSPQGQDYGYTF. In DNA form, the CDR3 reads TGTGCCAGCTCACCGCAGGGACAGGACTATGGCTACACCTTC.